This TCR beta chain was sequenced in a study of blood T cell repertoires in COVID-19. In the original analysis: It was from reference gene primer amplification that nucleated cell counts were estimated. Profiling relied on immunoSEQ multiplex PCR, and the TCRdb table lists in-frame clones only, not all of them. V and J calls plus clone size are reproduced from that table; the DNA served to infer D and trimming. The table shows roughly 100,000 clones, with approximately 78% occurring only once. Germline loops: CDR1 SGHDT, CDR2 YYEEEE. Losses at the gene ends were 3 bases for V and 4 bases for J; bases not matched to a gene: 2. This CDR3 comprises 16 residues.

Sequencing was carried out using peripheral blood. The source is a man aged 60 to 75 with active or convalescent COVID-19. The genes are TRBV5-6 and TRBJ1-6, with 12 bases that match TRBD1. CDR3 in amino acids: CASSSGQGAYNSPLHF. The CDR3, as DNA: TGTGCCAGCAGCTCGGGACAGGGGGCGTATAATTCACCCCTCCACTTT.